The TCR beta chain under discussion was sequenced for a study of T cell repertoires in cytomegalovirus infection. The study's findings and limits: The study identified carriers of CMV plus the relevant HLA from cumulative public TCR beta family frequency.

TCRdb re-analysed the reads in MiXCR, keeping a single row per CDR3 protein. This sample has some 600,000 distinct CDR3 sequences, with approximately 24% found just once. Per the germline V gene, CDR1 is LGHNA and CDR2 is YSLEER. The CDR3 is 13 amino acids. V gave up 7 bases and J gave up 10 bases; unmatched junction bases: 9. In this sample, this clonotype turned up a few times. Its antigen is not identified. J is TRBJ2-1 and V is TRBV4-3; TRBD2 matches 8 bases. The receptor comes from a human donor in good health (CMV status not recorded). Some clones in this sample may be carry-over from other donors' samples. The sequenced material came from CD8+ T cells from PBMCs. The CDR3 is CASKVAGGTEQFF. For the CDR3, the DNA is TGCGCCAGCAAAGTGGCGGGGGGTACCGAGCAGTTCTTC.